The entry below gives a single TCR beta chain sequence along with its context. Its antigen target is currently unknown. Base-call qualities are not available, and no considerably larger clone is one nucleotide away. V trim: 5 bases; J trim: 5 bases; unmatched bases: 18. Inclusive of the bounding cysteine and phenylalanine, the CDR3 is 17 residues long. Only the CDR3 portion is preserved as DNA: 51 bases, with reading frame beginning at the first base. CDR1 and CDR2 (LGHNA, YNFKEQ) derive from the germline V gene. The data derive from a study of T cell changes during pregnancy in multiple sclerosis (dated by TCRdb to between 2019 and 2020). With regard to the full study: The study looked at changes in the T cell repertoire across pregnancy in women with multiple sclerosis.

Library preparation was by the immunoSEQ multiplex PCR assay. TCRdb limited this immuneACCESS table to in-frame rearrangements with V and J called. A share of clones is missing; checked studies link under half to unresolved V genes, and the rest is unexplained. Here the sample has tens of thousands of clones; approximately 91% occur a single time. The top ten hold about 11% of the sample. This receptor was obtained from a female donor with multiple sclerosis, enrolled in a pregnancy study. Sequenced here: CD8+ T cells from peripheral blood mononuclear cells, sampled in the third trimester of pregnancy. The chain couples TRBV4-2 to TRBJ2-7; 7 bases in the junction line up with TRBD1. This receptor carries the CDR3 CASSFYYTSDDRDEQYF. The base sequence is TGTGCCAGCAGCTTTTACTATACTTCCGACGACAGGGACGAGCAGTACTTC.